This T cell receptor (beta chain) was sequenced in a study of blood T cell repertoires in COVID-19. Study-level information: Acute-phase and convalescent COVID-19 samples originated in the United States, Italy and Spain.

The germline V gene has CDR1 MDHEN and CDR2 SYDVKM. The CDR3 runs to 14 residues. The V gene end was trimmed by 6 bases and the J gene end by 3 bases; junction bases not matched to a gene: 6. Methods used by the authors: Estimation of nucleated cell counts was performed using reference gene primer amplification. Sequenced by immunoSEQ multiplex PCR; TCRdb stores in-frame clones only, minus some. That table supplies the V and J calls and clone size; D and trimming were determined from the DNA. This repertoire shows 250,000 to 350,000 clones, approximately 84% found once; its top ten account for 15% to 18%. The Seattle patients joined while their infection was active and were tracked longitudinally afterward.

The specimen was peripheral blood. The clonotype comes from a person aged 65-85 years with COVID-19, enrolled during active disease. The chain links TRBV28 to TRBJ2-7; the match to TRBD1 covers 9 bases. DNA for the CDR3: TGTGCCAGCAGCCTCCGGGACAGGGACTACGAGCAGTACTTC. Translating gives CASSLRDRDYEQYF.